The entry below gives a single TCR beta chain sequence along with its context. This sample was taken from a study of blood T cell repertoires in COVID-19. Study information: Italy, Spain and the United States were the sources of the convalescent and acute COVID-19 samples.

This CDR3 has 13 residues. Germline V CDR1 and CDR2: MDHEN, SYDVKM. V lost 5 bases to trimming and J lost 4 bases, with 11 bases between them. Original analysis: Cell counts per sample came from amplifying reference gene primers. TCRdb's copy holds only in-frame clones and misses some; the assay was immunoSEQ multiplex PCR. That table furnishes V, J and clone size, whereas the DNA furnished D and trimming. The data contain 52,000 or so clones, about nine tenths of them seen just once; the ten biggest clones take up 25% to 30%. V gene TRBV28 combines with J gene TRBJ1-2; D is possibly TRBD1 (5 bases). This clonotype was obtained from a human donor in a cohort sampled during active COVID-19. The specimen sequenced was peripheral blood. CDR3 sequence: CASSPRGGYGYTF. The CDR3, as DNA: TGTGCCAGCAGTCCTAGGGGTGGCTATGGCTACACCTTC.